Listed here are 22 T cell receptor beta chains from one sample, sequenced in a study of blood T cell repertoires in COVID-19. The method was immunoSEQ multiplex PCR; TCRdb's version includes in-frame clones alone and lacks a portion of them. The sample consists of over 45,000 clones, around 90% of them appearing once. Input material: peripheral blood. The receptors here all came from a woman aged 60-70 years with active or convalescent COVID-19.

The chain links TRBV5-4 to TRBJ2-7; D unresolved. CDR3 length: 13 amino acids. From germline, CDR1 is SGHNT and CDR2 YYREEE (reference sequence). V was pared by 4 bases and J by 4 bases, with 12 bases between. The CDR3 loop reads CASSTLAAYEQYF. The CDR3 DNA reads TGTGCCAGCAGCACCTTAGCCGCATACGAGCAGTACTTC.

V usage is TRBV29-1 and J usage is TRBJ2-5; 7 positions agree with TRBD1. This CDR3 is built from 13 residues. The J segment lost 3 bases and the V segment lost 5 bases, leaving 6 bases of the junction unmatched. Germline lookup yields CDR1 SQVTM and CDR2 ANQGSEA. The CDR3: CSVRWDSEETQYF. The CDR3 DNA sequence: TGCAGCGTTCGATGGGACAGCGAAGAGACCCAGTACTTC.

The chain combines TRBV15 with TRBJ2-5; D is ambiguous. The CDR3 has 15 amino acids. Germline lookup yields CDR1 LNHNV and CDR2 YYDKDF (reference sequence). V lost 1 base, J lost 1 base, and 10 bases lay in between. CDR3 nucleotide sequence: TGTGCCACCAGCAGAGGTTCCACTACCCAAGAGACCCAGTACTTC. It is translated as CATSRGSTTQETQYF.

This clone was picked up a small number of times. The rearrangement joins TRBV24-1 to TRBJ1-2; D might be TRBD1 (6 bases). This CDR3 comprises 14 residues. V gave up 4 bases and J gave up 2 bases, with 10 bases separating them. Germline CDR1 reads KGHDR; CDR2 reads SFDVKD. This chain's CDR3 is CATSETTGNYGYTF. The CDR3, as DNA: TGTGCCACCAGTGAAACAACAGGGAACTATGGCTACACCTTC.

The genes are TRBV4-1 and TRBJ2-5; D perhaps matches TRBD2 (5 bases). This CDR3 spans 15 amino acids. Trimming left V 1 base short and J 4 bases short, with 13 bases between. Germline assignment: CDR1 MGHRA and CDR2 YSYEKL. CDR3 in DNA: TGCGCCAGCAGCCAAGTTCCTAGCTACAGAGAGACCCAGTACTTC. This sequence encodes CASSQVPSYRETQYF.

The chain carries TRBV18 and TRBJ2-3; D is perhaps TRBD2 (5 bases). Germline assignment: CDR1 KGHSH and CDR2 LQKENI. This CDR3 is built from 14 residues. Trimming took 6 bases from V and 5 from J, leaving 15 bases between them. The CDR3: CASSQAGGEDTQYF. CDR3 coding DNA: TGTGCCAGCTCTCAAGCAGGAGGTGAAGATACGCAGTATTTT.

The rearrangement uses TRBV6-4 and TRBJ2-3, with 12 nucleotides matching TRBD2. The CDR3 totals 15 residues. CDR1 and CDR2 (germline): MRHNA, SNTAGT. Unmatched junction bases numbered 1, after V lost 4 bases and J lost 2 bases. DNA of the CDR3: TGTGCCAGCAGTGCTAGCGGGGGGGCCACAGATACGCAGTATTTT. Encoded protein: CASSASGGATDTQYF.

The V and J genes are TRBV10-3 and TRBJ1-1; possible D gene TRBD1, 5 bases. The V end was cut by 7 bases, the J end by 10 bases, with 19 bases between. The CDR3 is made up of 13 amino acids. Looked up from germline, CDR1 is ENHRY and CDR2 is SYGVKD. CDR3 nucleotide sequence: TGTGCCATCAACGGGGGGGAACGACCGGGAGCTTTCTTT. This translates into CAINGGERPGAFF.

The V and J genes are TRBV24-1 and TRBJ2-2; 11 bases match TRBD2. Losses at the gene ends were 3 bases for V and 0 bases for J; bases not matched to a gene: 2. Germline CDR1 KGHDR, CDR2 SFDVKD. This CDR3 region has 17 residues. Here the CDR3 DNA reads TGTGCCACCAGTGATACGACTAGCGGGACGAACACCGGGGAGCTGTTTTTT. The encoded protein is CATSDTTSGTNTGELFF.

This chain connects TRBV7-9 to TRBJ1-1; D perhaps matches TRBD1 (6 bases). From germline, CDR1 is SEHNR and CDR2 FQNEAQ (reference sequence). The CDR3 covers 14 residues. Trimming stripped 2 bases from V and 6 bases from J, with 13 bases between. CDR3 coding DNA: TGTGCCAGCAGCTTAATGTCAGGGGAAGCTGAAGCTTTCTTT. Translation gives CASSLMSGEAEAFF.

The V call is TRBV28, the J call TRBJ1-1, with D perhaps matching TRBD1 (5 bases). The V and J ends lost 10 bases and 0 bases respectively, with 21 bases between them. CDR1 and CDR2 (germline): MDHEN, SYDVKM. This CDR3 is built from 16 residues. In DNA, the CDR3 is TGTGCCACCGTCAGGGTTGTGGGGCAGATGAACACTGAAGCTTTCTTT. This sequence encodes CATVRVVGQMNTEAFF.

The chain recombines TRBV28 with TRBJ2-2; tentatively, D is TRBD2 (5 bases). Germline-derived CDR1 and CDR2 are MDHEN and SYDVKM. Trimming took off 3 bases at V and 10 bases at J, with 12 bases between the two ends. The CDR3 consists of 13 residues. In nucleotides, the CDR3 is TGTGCCAGCAGTTTTGGGAGTGGGCCGGAGCTGTTTTTT. Translation: CASSFGSGPELFF.

This sequence joins TRBV7-3 and TRBJ1-6, with 9 bases identical to TRBD1. The V and J ends lost 2 bases and 13 bases, in that order; junction bases with no gene match: 9. Germline CDR1 and CDR2: SGHTA and FQGTGA. The CDR3 length is 15 residues. CDR3 sequence reads: CASSLEGQGVSPLHF. CDR3 DNA sequence: TGTGCCAGCAGCTTAGAGGGACAGGGTGTGTCGCCCCTCCACTTT. Supplemented by reference TRBV7-3 and TRBJ1-6, the full variable domain reads GAGVSQTPSNKVTEKGKYVELRCDPISGHTALYWYRQSLGQGPEFLIYFQGTGAADDSGLPNDRFFAVRPEGSVSTLKIQRTERGDSAVYLCASSLEGQGVSPLHFGNGTRLTVT.

This chain uses TRBV15 with TRBJ1-4; TRBD1 aligns across 10 bases. Germline CDR1 and CDR2: LNHNV and YYDKDF (reference sequence). V shed 5 bases and J 6 bases; nucleotides not matched to a gene: 9. The CDR3 is made up of 16 amino acids. The CDR3 nucleotides are TGTGCCACCAGCGGCGGAGGGGACAGGGGTTATGAAAAACTGTTTTTT. Translated, it gives CATSGGGDRGYEKLFF.

The chain has TRBV3-1 (or the pseudogene TRBV3-2) and TRBJ1-3; D perhaps matches TRBD1 (5 bases). The V end was cut by 0 bases, the J end by 2 bases, with 11 bases between. The germline CDR1 and CDR2 sequences are LGHDT and YNNKEL (reference sequence). This CDR3 spans 16 amino acids. The CDR3 DNA follows: TGTGCCAGCAGCCAAGATTCGTACAGGCCTGGAAACACCATATATTTT. This encodes CASSQDSYRPGNTIYF.

This clone was found a few times. V usage is TRBV9 and J usage is TRBJ2-2; 8 bases are shared with TRBD2. The CDR3 consists of 19 residues. J was trimmed by 6 bases and V by 4 bases; bases with no gene match: 20. The germline gives CDR1 SGDLS, CDR2 YYNGEE. This CDR3 is CASSPHLQSGSGVAGELFF. In DNA, the CDR3 is TGTGCCAGCAGCCCGCACCTTCAGAGCGGGAGCGGGGTCGCCGGGGAGCTGTTTTTT.

The chain carries TRBV29-1 and TRBJ1-3, with TRBD1 as a possible D gene (5 bases). Germline V lookup: CDR1 SQVTM, CDR2 ANQGSEA. Deletions cut 4 bases from V and 0 bases from J, with 10 bases between. The CDR3 contains 14 residues. CDR3 DNA sequence: TGCAGCGTTGGAGAACAGGACTCTGGAAACACCATATATTTT. Its protein product is CSVGEQDSGNTIYF. The variable domain in full, completed from reference TRBV29-1 and TRBJ1-3, reads SAVISQKPSRDICQRGTSLTIQCQVDSQVTMMFWYRQQPGQSLTLIATANQGSEATYESGFVIDKFPISRPNLTFSTLTVSNMSPEDSSIYLCSVGEQDSGNTIYFGEGSWLTVV.

This chain links TRBV12-3 or TRBV12-4 with TRBJ2-7, with TRBD1 identical over 8 bases. CDR3 length equals 13 residues. The ends lost 8 bases at V and 6 bases at J; junction bases unmatched: 9. CDR3 loop: CASCPDRAAEQYF. The CDR3 DNA follows: TGTGCCAGCTGCCCGGACAGGGCGGCCGAGCAGTACTTC.

The table lists this clone with a count of one. The CDR3 region has the DNA TGTGCCAGCAGTTATGACAGGATGTACGAGCAGTACTTC. Protein product: CASSYDRMYEQYF. The V call is TRBV6-5, the J call TRBJ2-7; D is perhaps TRBD1 (6 bases). Trimming shortened V by 3 bases and J by 4 bases, and 10 bases separated the two germline ends. The CDR3 loop spans 13 amino acids. Germline V lookup: CDR1 MNHEY, CDR2 SVGAGI.

This clone was recorded once. V is TRBV14 and J is TRBJ1-5, with D unclear. Looked up from germline, CDR1 is SGHDN and CDR2 is FVKESK. The CDR3 has 16 amino acids. Trimming pared 4 bases from V and 4 bases from J, leaving 17 bases between. Here the CDR3 DNA reads TGTGCCAGCAGCCCCTCTGTCGGAGAAGGAAATCAGCCCCAGCATTTT. Protein product: CASSPSVGEGNQPQHF.

This sequence joins TRBV15 and TRBJ1-2; D is ambiguous. Trimming took 0 bases from V and 6 from J, leaving 5 bases between them. The germline V gene encodes CDR1 LNHNV and CDR2 YYDKDF (reference sequence). The CDR3 has 12 residues. CDR3 residues: CATSRDLNGYTF. As DNA, the CDR3 is TGTGCCACCAGCAGAGATCTTAATGGCTACACCTTC.

J is TRBJ2-7 and V is TRBV28, with 9 nucleotides matching TRBD1. The germline CDR1 and CDR2 sequences are MDHEN and SYDVKM. This CDR3 comprises 16 residues. J gave up 3 bases and V 5 bases, and 11 bases lay outside the gene matches. CDR3 loop: CASSPTPGTGFYEQYF. The CDR3 region has the DNA TGTGCCAGCAGTCCCACGCCCGGGACAGGGTTCTACGAGCAGTACTTC.